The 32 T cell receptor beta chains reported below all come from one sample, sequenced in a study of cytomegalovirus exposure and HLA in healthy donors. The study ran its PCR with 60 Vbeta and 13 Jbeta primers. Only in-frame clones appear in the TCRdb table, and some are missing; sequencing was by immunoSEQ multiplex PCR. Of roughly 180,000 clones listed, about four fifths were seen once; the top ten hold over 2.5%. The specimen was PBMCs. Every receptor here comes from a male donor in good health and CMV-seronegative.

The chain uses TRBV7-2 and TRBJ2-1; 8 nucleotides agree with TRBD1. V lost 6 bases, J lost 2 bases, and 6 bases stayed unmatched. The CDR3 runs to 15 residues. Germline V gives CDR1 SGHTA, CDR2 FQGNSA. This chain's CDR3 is CASRPQGVTYNEQFF. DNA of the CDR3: TGTGCCAGCAGACCACAGGGGGTAACCTACAATGAGCAGTTCTTC.

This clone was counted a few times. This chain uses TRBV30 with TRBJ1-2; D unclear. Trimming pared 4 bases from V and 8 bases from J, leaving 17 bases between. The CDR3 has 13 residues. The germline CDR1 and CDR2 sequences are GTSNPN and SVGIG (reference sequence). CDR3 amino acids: CAWTIEGATGYTF. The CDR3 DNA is TGTGCCTGGACCATAGAGGGAGCGACGGGCTACACCTTC.

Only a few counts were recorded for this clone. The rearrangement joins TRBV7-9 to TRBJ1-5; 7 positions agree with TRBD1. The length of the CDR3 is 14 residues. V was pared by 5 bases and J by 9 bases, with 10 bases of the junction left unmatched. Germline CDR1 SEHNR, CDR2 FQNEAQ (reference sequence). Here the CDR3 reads CASSNDRVWGPQHF. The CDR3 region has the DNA TGTGCCAGCAGCAATGACAGGGTATGGGGGCCCCAGCATTTT.

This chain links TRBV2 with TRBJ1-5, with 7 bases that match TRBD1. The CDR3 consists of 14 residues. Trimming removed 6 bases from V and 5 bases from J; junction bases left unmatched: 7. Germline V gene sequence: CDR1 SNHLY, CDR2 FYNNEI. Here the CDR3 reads CASRGRTGDQPQHF. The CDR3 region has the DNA TGTGCCAGCAGAGGGCGGACAGGAGATCAGCCCCAGCATTTT.

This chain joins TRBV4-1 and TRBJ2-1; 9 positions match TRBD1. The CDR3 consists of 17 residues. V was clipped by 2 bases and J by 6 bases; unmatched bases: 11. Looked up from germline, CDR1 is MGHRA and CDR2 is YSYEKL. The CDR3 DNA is TGCGCCAGCAGCCAACTCATGGGACAGGGTCTGGGCAATGAGCAGTTCTTC. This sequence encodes CASSQLMGQGLGNEQFF.

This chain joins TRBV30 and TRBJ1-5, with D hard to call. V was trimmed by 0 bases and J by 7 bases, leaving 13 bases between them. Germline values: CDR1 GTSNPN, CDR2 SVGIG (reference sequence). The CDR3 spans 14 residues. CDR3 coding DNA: TGTGCCTGGAGTGTACGAGGGAAAGTACAGCCCCAGCATTTT. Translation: CAWSVRGKVQPQHF.

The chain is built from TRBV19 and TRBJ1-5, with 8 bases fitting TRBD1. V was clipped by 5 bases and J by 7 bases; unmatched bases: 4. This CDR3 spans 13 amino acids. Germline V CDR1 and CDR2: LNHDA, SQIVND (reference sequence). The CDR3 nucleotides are TGTGCCAGTAGTCAACCAGGGGGCCAGCCCCAGCATTTT. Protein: CASSQPGGQPQHF.

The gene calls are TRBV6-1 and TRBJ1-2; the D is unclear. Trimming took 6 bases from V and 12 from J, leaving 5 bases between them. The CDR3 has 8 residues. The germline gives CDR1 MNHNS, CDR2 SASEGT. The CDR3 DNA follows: TGTGCCAGCAGGGGCCACACCTTC. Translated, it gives CASRGHTF.

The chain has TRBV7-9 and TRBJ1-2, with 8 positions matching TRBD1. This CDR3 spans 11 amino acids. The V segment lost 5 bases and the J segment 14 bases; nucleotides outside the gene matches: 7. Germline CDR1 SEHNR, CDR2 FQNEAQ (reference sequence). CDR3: CASSARQGKTF. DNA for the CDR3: TGTGCCAGCAGCGCCCGACAGGGGAAGACCTTC. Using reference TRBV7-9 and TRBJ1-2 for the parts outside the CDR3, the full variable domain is DTGVSQNPRHKITKRGQNVTFRCDPISEHNRLYWYRQTLGQGPEFLTYFQNEAQLEKSRLLSDRFSAERPKGSFSTLEIQRTEQGDSAMYLCASSARQGKTFGSGTRLTVV.

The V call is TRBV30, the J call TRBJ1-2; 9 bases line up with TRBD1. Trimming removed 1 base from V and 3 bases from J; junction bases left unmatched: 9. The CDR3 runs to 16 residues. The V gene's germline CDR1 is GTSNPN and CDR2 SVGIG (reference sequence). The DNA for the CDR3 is TGTGCCTGGAGTGAGGGACGGGACAGGGCTTACTATGGCTACACCTTC. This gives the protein CAWSEGRDRAYYGYTF.

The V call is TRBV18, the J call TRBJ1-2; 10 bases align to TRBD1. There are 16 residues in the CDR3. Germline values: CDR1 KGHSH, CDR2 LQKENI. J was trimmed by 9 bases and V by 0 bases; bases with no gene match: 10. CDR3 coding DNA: TGTGCCAGCTCACCACCTTTTGGACAGGGGGATCGGAGCTACACCTTC. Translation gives CASSPPFGQGDRSYTF.

The DNA for the CDR3 is TGTGCCAGCAGTATTACTCGACAGTCCGGGGAGCTGTTTTTT. Its translation: CASSITRQSGELFF. The chain combines TRBV6-5 with TRBJ2-2; D might be TRBD1 (5 bases). CDR1 MNHEY and CDR2 SVGAGI come from the germline V gene. The V end was cut by 5 bases, the J end by 6 bases, with 13 bases between. There are 14 residues in the CDR3.

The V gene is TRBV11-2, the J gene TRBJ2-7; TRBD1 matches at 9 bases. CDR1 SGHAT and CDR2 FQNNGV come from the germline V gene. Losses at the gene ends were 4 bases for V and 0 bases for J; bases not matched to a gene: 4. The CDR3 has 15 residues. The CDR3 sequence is CASSSDRGTSYEQYF. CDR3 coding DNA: TGTGCCAGCAGCTCGGACAGGGGTACCTCCTACGAGCAGTACTTC.

The CDR3, as DNA: TGCGCCAGCAGCAGGGGGACAGGGGGATACGAGCAGTACTTC. Protein sequence: CASSRGTGGYEQYF. The rearrangement links TRBV5-1 to TRBJ2-7; the match to TRBD1 covers 11 bases. Losses at the gene ends were 4 bases for V and 4 bases for J; bases not matched to a gene: 4. The germline CDR1 and CDR2 sequences are SGHRS and YFSETQ. The CDR3 length is 14 residues.

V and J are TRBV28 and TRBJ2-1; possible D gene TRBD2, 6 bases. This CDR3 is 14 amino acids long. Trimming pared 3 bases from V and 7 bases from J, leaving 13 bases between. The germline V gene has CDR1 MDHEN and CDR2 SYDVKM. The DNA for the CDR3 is TGTGCCAGCAGTTTTGGGGGGAGAGGAAATGAGCAGTTCTTC. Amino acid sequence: CASSFGGRGNEQFF.

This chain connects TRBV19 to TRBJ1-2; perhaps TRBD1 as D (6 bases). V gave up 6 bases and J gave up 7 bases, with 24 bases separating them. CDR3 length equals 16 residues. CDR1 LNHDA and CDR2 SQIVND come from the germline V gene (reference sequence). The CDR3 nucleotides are TGTGCCAGTAGGGGGACATATATTGCCCCGGCGTCTGGCTACACCTTC. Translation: CASRGTYIAPASGYTF.

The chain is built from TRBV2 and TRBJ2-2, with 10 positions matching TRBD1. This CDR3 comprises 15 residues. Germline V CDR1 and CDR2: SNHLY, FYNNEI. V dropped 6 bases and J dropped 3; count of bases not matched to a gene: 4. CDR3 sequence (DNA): TGTGCCAGCAGGGGACAGGGGTCCTACACCGGGGAGCTGTTTTTT. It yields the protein CASRGQGSYTGELFF.

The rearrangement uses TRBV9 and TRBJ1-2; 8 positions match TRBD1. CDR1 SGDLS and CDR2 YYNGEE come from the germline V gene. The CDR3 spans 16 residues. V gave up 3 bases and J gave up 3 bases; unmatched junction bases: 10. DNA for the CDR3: TGTGCCAGCAGCGCAACCTCTGAGACAGGGGACTATGGCTACACCTTC. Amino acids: CASSATSETGDYGYTF.

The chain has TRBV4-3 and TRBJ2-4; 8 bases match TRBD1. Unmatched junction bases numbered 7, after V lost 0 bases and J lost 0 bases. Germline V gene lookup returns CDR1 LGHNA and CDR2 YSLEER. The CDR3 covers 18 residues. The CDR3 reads CASSQDTGGLLAKNIQYF. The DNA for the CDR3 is TGCGCCAGCAGCCAAGACACAGGGGGATTACTAGCCAAAAACATTCAGTACTTC.

CDR3 region: CASSLGGRDTQYF. The CDR3 nucleotides read TGTGCCAGCAGCTTAGGGGGGCGAGATACGCAGTATTTT. V gene TRBV7-9 combines with J gene TRBJ2-3, with D perhaps matching TRBD1 (6 bases). CDR1 is SEHNR, CDR2 FQNEAQ, per germline (reference sequence). The CDR3 extends over 13 amino acids. The V end was cut by 1 base, the J end by 5 bases, with 7 bases between. Based on the CDR3 plus reference TRBV7-9 and TRBJ2-3, the full variable domain is DTGVSQNPRHKITKRGQNVTFRCDPISEHNRLYWYRQTLGQGPEFLTYFQNEAQLEKSRLLSDRFSAERPKGSFSTLEIQRTEQGDSAMYLCASSLGGRDTQYFGPGTRLTVL.

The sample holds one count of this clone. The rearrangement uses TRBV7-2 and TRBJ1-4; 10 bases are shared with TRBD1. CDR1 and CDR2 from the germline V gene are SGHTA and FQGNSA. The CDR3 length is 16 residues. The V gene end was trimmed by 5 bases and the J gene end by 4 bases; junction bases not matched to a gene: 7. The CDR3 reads CASSDAGTGVNEKLFF. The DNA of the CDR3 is TGTGCCAGCAGCGATGCCGGGACAGGGGTTAATGAAAAACTGTTTTTT.

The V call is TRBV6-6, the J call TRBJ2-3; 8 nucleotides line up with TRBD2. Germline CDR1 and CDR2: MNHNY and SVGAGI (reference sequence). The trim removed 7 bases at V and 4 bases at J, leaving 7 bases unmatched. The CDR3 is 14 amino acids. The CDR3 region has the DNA TGTGCCAGCACCGGAACACTAGCGGCAGATACGCAGTATTTT. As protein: CASTGTLAADTQYF.

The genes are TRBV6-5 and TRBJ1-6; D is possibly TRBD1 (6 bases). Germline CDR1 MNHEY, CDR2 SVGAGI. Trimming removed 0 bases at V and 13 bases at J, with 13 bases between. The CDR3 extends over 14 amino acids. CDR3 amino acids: CASSYSGALGPLHF. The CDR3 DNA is TGTGCCAGCAGTTACTCGGGGGCCTTAGGGCCCCTCCACTTT.

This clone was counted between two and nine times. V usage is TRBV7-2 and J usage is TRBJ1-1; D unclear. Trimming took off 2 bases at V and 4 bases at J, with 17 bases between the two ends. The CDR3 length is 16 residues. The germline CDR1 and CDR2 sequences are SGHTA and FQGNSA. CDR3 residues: CASSLQSRVSATEAFF. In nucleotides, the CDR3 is TGTGCCAGCAGCTTACAATCCCGGGTATCGGCCACTGAAGCTTTCTTT. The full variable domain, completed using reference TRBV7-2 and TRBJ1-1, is GAGVSQSPSNKVTEKGKDVELRCDPISGHTALYWYRQSLGQGLEFLIYFQGNSAPDKSGLPSDRFSAERTGGSVSTLTIQRTQQEDSAVYLCASSLQSRVSATEAFFGQGTRLTVV.

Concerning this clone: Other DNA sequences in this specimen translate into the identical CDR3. Here the CDR3 reads CASSLEGVGQPQHF. For the CDR3, the DNA is TGCGCCAGCAGCTTGGAAGGGGTTGGTCAGCCCCAGCATTTT. The chain recombines TRBV5-1 with TRBJ1-5, with D perhaps matching TRBD1 (5 bases). CDR1 SGHRS and CDR2 YFSETQ come from the germline V gene. V was pared by 0 bases and J by 6 bases, with 10 bases between. This CDR3 is 14 amino acids long.

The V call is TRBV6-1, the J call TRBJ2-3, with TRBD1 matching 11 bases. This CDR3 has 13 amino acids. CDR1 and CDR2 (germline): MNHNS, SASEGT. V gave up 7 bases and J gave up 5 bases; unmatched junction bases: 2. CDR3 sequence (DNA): TGTGCCAGCACCGGGACAGGGGGAGATACGCAGTATTTT. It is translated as CASTGTGGDTQYF.

CDR3 residues: CASSYQGGPGNTIYF. The CDR3 bases are TGTGCCAGCAGCTATCAGGGGGGACCAGGAAACACCATATATTTT. V usage is TRBV7-2 and J usage is TRBJ1-3, with 7 bases identical to TRBD1. Germline V gene lookup returns CDR1 SGHTA and CDR2 FQGNSA. V shed 4 bases, J shed 4 bases, and the junction held 7 bases outside the gene matches. The length of the CDR3 is 15 residues.

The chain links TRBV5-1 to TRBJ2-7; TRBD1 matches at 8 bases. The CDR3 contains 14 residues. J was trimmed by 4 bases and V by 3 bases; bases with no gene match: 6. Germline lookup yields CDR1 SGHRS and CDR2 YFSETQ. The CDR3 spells CASSSAGQVYEQYF. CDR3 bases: TGCGCCAGCAGCTCTGCGGGACAGGTGTACGAGCAGTACTTC.

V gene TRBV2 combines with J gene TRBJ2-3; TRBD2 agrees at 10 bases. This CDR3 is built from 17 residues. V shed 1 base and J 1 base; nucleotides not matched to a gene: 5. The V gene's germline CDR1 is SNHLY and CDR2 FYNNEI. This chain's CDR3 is CASSEGSSGGGTDTQYF. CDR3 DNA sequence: TGTGCCAGCAGTGAAGGTTCTAGCGGGGGAGGCACAGATACGCAGTATTTT.

This chain's CDR3 is CAWSPGQELDTQYF. The CDR3 region has the DNA TGTGCCTGGAGTCCGGGACAGGAGTTGGATACGCAGTATTTT. The chain links TRBV30 to TRBJ2-3, with 8 positions matching TRBD1. The V gene end was trimmed by 2 bases and the J gene end by 6 bases; junction bases not matched to a gene: 7. The CDR3 is made up of 14 amino acids. The germline CDR1 and CDR2 sequences are GTSNPN and SVGIG (reference sequence).

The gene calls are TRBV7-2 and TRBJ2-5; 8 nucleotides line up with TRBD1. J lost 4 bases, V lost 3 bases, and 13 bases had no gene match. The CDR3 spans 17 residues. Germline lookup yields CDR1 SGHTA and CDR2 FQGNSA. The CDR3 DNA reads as TGTGCCAGCAGCTTTGTTCAGGGGGCGCCGGTAAGAGAGACCCAGTACTTC. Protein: CASSFVQGAPVRETQYF.

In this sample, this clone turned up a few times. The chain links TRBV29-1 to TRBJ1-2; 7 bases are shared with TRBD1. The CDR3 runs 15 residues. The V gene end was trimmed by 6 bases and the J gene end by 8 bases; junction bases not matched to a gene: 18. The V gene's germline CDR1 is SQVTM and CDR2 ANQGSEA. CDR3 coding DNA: TGCAGCGTCTTACCGACCGACAGGGAGGTATCCGGCTACACCTTC. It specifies CSVLPTDREVSGYTF.